These 3 T cell receptor beta chains came from one sample sequenced in a study of CD8 T cells in Susac syndrome. The RNA, about 0.5 to 1 ug, was put through reverse transcription using random hexamers. TCRdb used MiXCR to reprocess the immunoSEQ multiplex PCR reads, holding one entry per CDR3 protein. The profile shows roughly 110,000 distinct CDR3 sequences, less than 95% of them singletons. Sequencing input: CD8+ T cells from PBMCs. These receptors came from a human donor in good health.

The chain links TRBV28 to TRBJ1-4; the D gene is possibly TRBD1 (6 bases). Germline assignment: CDR1 MDHEN and CDR2 SYDVKM. Trimming removed 8 bases from V and 11 bases from J, with 12 bases in between. CDR3 length equals 11 residues. The CDR3 bases are TGTGCCAGCGGGGGCTTGAAGAAACTGTTTTTT. It encodes CASGGLKKLFF.

This chain joins TRBV12-2 and TRBJ2-7; the table assigns TRBD1, which was not confirmed against the DNA. TRBV12-2 is assigned pseudogene status. The CDR3 has 16 residues. The CDR3 region is CASRSPAGLSSYEQYF. CDR3 nucleotide sequence: TGTGCAAGTCGTTCCCCCGCAGGACTGAGCTCCTACGAGCAGTACTTC.

The chain is built from TRBV20-1 and TRBJ1-1; no firm D call. Per the germline V gene, CDR1 is DFQATT and CDR2 is SNEGSKA (reference sequence). The V end was cut by 0 bases, the J end by 1 base, with 3 bases between. The CDR3 totals 12 residues. The DNA for the CDR3 is TGCAGTGCTAGAGATCAGAACACTGAAGCTTTCTTT. Translated: CSARDQNTEAFF.